This T cell receptor beta chain was obtained from a study of blood T cells in healthy people across ages. Together with a sample-barcoded 5' primer, a J-beta primer mix was included in a second PCR lasting about 6 to 11 cycles. Every single cDNA molecule received a tag from a template-switch adaptor with 12 random nucleotides. No fewer than 2.5 million CDR3-containing paired-end reads came from each sample. TCRdb re-called the 5' RACE reads through MiXCR, storing one row per CDR3 protein. The repertoire consists of approximately 800,000 distinct CDR3 sequences, with roughly 60% occurring once and the leading ten covering around 20%. This TCR was sampled from a man younger than 40 in good health. The source material was blood.

The CDR3 region has the DNA TGTGCCAGCAGTTACGGAGACGGAGGCTACACCTTC. The encoded protein is CASSYGDGGYTF. The gene calls are TRBV6-2 or TRBV6-3 and TRBJ1-2; D unclear. With 2 bases removed from V and 8 bases from J, the gap between germline ends came to 9 bases. The CDR3 loop spans 12 amino acids. Germline assignment: CDR1 MNHEY and CDR2 SVGEGT.